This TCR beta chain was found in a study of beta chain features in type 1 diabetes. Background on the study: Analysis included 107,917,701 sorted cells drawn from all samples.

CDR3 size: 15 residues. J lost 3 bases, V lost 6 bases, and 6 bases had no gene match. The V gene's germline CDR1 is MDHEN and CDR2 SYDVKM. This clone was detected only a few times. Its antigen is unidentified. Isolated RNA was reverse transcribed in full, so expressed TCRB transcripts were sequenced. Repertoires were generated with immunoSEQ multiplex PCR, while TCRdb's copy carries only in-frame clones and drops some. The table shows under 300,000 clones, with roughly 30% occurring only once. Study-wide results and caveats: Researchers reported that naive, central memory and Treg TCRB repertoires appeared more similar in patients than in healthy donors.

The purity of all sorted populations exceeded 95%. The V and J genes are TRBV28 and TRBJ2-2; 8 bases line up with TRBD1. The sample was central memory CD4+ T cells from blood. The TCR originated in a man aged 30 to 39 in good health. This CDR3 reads CASRRQGWDTGELFF. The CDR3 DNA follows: TGTGCCAGCAGGCGACAGGGGTGGGACACCGGGGAGCTGTTTTTT.